The clone carrying this T cell receptor (beta chain) appeared a few times. Its antigen is unknown. The CDR3 runs to 17 residues. V was pared by 0 bases and J by 5 bases, with 9 bases of the junction left unmatched. This sample is part of a study of human T cells and chemical hapten exposure. Study-level information: The study traced per-sample TCR yield variation mainly to small differences in pooled library volumes.

Study findings and constraints: With regard to DPC sensitization, TCRs above 1 in 1000 frequency did not change.

The time point here: healthy volunteer bleed at 6 weeks. Someone pulled total RNA out of unfractionated whole blood. Under the authors' procedure: Per-sample TCR counts ranged from roughly 23,224 to 750,000, median roughly 87,000. A single record per CDR3 protein comes from TCRdb applying MiXCR to the RACE reads. TCRdb, not the original authors, processed these V and J calls. Among 60,000 to 90,000 distinct CDR3 sequences listed, approximately 8.1% were seen once. The source of this sequence is a female donor in good health. Some clones in this sample may be carry-over from other donors' samples. The rearrangement uses TRBV12-3 or TRBV12-4 and TRBJ2-3; 9 bases agree with TRBD2. The material sequenced was whole blood. CDR3 in amino acids: CASSLAMAGGPGDTQYF. CDR3 coding DNA: TGTGCCAGCAGTTTAGCGATGGCGGGGGGGCCGGGAGATACGCAGTATTTT.